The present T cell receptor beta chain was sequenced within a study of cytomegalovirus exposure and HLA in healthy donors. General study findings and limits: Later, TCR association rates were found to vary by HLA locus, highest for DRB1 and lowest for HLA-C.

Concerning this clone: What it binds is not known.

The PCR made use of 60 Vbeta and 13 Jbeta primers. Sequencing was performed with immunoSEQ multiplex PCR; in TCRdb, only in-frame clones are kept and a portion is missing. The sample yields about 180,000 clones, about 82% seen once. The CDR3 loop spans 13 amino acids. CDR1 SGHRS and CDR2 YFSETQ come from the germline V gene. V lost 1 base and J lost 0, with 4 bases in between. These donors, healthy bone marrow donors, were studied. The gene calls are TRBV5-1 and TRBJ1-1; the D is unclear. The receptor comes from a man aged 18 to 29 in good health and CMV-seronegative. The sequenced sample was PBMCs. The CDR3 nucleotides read TGCGCCAGCAGCTTGTTAGTGAACACTGAAGCTTTCTTT. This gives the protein CASSLLVNTEAFF.